This TCR beta chain was obtained from a study of T cells in Graves' hyperthyroidism and ophthalmopathy. The V and J ends lost 3 bases and 3 bases, in that order; junction bases with no gene match: 6. This CDR3 contains 15 residues. The germline V gene has CDR1 SGHRS and CDR2 YFSETQ. The sample holds many counts of this clonotype. Antigen: not known. TCR beta CDR3 sequences were amplified from RNA transcripts. The study used the HTBI primer set for a first-round RT-PCR of the TCR CDR3. TCRdb itself ran the multiplex PCR reads through MiXCR, one entry per CDR3 protein. The sample holds some 500,000 distinct CDR3 sequences, around 14% seen once. Study results and limitations: Ophthalmopathy was predicted by the model a median of 6.5 months ahead of onset. Ophthalmopathy could be told apart from stable hyperthyroidism with a 13 V-J model.

This TCR was recovered from a woman in her late teens or twenties with Graves' hyperthyroidism. Sequencing was performed on blood. The V and J genes are TRBV5-1 and TRBJ1-1; 9 nucleotides align to TRBD1. CDR3: CASSWRTGEDTEAFF. The CDR3 nucleotides are TGCGCCAGCAGCTGGAGGACAGGGGAGGACACTGAAGCTTTCTTT.